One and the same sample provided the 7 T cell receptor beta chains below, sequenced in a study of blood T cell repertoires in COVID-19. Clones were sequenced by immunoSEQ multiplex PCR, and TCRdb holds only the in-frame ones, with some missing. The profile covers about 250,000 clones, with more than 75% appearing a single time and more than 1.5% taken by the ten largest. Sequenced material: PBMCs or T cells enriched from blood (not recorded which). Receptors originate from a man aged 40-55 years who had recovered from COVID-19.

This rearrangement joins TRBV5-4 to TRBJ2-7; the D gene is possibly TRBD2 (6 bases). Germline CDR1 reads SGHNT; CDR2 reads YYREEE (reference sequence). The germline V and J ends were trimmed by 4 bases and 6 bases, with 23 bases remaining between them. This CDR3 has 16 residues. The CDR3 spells CASSPGDSGTLGEQYF. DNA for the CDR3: TGTGCCAGCAGCCCCGGAGACAGTGGGACTCTGGGCGAGCAGTACTTC. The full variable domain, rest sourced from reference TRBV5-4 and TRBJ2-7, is ETGVTQSPTHLIKTRGQQVTLRCSSQSGHNTVSWYQQALGQGPQFIFQYYREEENGRGNFPPRFSGLQFPNYSSELNVNALELDDSALYLCASSPGDSGTLGEQYFGPGTRLTVT.

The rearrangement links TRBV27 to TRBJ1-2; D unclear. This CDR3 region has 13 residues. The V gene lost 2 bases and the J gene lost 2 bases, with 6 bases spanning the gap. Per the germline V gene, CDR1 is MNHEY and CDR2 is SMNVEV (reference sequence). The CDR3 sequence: CASSLTGNYGYTF. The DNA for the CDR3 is TGTGCCAGCAGTTTAACGGGGAACTATGGCTACACCTTC.

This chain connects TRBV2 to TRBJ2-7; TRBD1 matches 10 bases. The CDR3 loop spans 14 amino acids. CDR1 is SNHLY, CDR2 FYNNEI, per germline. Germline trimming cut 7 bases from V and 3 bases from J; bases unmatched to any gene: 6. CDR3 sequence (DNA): TGTGCCAGCACCATGACAGGGGGCATCTACGAGCAGTACTTC. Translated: CASTMTGGIYEQYF.

DNA of the CDR3: TGTGCCAGTAGTACCCTAAGGACAGGGAACTATGGCTACACCTTC. It encodes CASSTLRTGNYGYTF. This rearrangement joins TRBV19 to TRBJ1-2; TRBD1 aligns across 8 bases. Germline V CDR1 and CDR2: LNHDA, SQIVND (reference sequence). J was trimmed by 2 bases and V by 4 bases; bases with no gene match: 6. This CDR3 has 15 residues.

In DNA, the CDR3 is TGTGCCAGCAGCCCCAGGGGGGATAGCAATCAGCCCCAGCATTTT. Amino acid sequence: CASSPRGDSNQPQHF. The gene calls are TRBV5-6 and TRBJ1-5, with 7 positions matching TRBD1. V was pared by 4 bases and J by 0 bases, with 4 bases of the junction left unmatched. Looked up from germline, CDR1 is SGHDT and CDR2 is YYEEEE. This CDR3 is built from 15 residues.

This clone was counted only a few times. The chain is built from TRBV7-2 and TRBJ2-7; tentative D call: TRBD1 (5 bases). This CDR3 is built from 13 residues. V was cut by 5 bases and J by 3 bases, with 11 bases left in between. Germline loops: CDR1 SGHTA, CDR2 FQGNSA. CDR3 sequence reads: CASSRDRGYEQYF. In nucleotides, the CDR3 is TGTGCCAGCAGCCGAGACAGAGGCTACGAGCAGTACTTC.

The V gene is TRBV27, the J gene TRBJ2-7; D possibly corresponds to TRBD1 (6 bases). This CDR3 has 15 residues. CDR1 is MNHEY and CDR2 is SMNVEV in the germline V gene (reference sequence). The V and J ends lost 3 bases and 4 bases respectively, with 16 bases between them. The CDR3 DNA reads TGTGCCAGCAGTTTCTACTTAGGGGGTTCATACGAGCAGTACTTC. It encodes CASSFYLGGSYEQYF.